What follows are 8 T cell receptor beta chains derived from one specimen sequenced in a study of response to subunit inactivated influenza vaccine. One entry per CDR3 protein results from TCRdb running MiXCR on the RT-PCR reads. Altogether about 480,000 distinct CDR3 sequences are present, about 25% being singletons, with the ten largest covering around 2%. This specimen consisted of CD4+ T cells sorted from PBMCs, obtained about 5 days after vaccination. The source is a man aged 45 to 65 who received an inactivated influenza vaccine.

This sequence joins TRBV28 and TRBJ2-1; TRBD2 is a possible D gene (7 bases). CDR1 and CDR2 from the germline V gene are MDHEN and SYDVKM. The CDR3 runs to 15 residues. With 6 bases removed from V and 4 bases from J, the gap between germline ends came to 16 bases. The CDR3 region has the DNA TGTGCCAGCAGGGGGGCAGCGGGGAGATACAATGAGCAGTTCTTC. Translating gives CASRGAAGRYNEQFF.

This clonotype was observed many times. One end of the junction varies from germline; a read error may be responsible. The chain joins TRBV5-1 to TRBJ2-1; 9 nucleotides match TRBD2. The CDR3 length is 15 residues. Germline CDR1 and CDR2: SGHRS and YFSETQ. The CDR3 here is CASSLAGVSYNEQFF. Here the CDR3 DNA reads TGTGCCAGCAGCTTAGCGGGGGTTTCCTACAATGAGCAGTTCTTC.

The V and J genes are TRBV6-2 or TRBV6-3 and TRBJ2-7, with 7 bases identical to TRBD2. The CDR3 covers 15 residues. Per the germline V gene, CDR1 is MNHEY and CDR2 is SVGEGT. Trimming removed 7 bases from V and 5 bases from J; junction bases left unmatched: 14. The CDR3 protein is CASTFSFAGVDEQYF. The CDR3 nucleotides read TGTGCCAGCACATTCTCGTTCGCGGGGGTGGACGAGCAGTACTTC.

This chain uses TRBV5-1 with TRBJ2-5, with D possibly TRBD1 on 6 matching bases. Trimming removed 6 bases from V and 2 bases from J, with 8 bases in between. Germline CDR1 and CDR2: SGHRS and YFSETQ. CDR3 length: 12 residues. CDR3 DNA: TGCGCCAGCACCGACAGGCAAGAGACCCAGTACTTC. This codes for CASTDRQETQYF.

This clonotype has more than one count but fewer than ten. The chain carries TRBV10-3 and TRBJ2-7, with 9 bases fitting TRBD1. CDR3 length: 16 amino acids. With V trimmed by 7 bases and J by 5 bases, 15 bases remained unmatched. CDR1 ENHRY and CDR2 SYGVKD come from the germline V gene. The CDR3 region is CAITDAPGQGIHEQYF. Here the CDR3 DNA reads TGTGCCATCACTGATGCCCCGGGACAGGGTATCCACGAGCAGTACTTC.

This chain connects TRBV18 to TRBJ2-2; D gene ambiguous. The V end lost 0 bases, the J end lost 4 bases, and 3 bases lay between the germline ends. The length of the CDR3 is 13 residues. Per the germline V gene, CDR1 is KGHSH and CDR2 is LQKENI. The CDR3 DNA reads TGTGCCAGCTCACCACCGGCCACCGGGGAGCTGTTTTTT. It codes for CASSPPATGELFF.

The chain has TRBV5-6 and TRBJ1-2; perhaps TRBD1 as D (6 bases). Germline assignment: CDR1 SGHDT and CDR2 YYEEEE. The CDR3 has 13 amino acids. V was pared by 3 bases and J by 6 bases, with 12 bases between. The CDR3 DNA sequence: TGTGCCAGCAGCTCGGTACAGGGTCATGGCTACACCTTC. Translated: CASSSVQGHGYTF.

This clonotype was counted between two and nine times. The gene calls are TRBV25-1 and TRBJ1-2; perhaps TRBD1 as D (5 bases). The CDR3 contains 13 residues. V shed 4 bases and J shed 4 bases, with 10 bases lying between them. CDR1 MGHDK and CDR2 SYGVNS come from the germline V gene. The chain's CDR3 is CASSGPGPYGYTF. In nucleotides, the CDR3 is TGTGCCAGCAGTGGGCCGGGGCCCTATGGCTACACCTTC.